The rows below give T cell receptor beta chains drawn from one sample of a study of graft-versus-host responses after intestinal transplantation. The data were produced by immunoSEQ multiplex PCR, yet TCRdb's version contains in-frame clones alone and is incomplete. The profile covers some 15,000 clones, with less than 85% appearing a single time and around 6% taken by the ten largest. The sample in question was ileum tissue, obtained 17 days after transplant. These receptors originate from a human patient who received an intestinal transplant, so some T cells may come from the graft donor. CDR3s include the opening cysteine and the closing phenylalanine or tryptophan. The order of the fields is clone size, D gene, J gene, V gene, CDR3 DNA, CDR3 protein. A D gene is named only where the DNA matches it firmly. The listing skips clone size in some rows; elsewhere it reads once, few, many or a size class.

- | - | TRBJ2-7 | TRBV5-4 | TGTGCCAGCAGCTTGATGGGCCAAGGAAAGCAGTACTTC | CASSLMGQGKQYF
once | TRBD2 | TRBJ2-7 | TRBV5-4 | TGTGCCAGCAGCTGGGGAGCGGGAGGCTACGAGCAGTACTTC | CASSWGAGGYEQYF
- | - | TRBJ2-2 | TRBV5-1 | TGCGCCAGCAGGCCTTGGGTAGGAGACCCAAGCGGGGAGCTGTTTTTT | CASRPWVGDPSGELFF
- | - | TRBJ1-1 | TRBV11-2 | TGTGCCAGCAGCTTAGGGGACGTGAACACTGAAGCTTTCTTT | CASSLGDVNTEAFF
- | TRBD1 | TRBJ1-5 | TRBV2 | TGTGCCAGCAGTGAAGGGACAGGACTCAATCAGCCCCAGCATTTT | CASSEGTGLNQPQHF
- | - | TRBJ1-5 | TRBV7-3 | TGTGCCAGCAGCTTATTCACGTGGGGAGGGCCGCCCTGGGGGCCCCAGCATTTT | CASSLFTWGGPPWGPQHF
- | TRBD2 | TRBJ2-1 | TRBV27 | TGTGCCACCCGACTAGCGGGAGGGCCCTACAATGAGCAGTTCTTC | CATRLAGGPYNEQFF
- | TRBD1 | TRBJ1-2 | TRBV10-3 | TGTGCCATCAGGATAGGGACAGCTTCTAACTATGGCTACACCTTC | CAIRIGTASNYGYTF
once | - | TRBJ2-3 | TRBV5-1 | TGCGCCAGCAGCTTGACGGGGGATACGCAGTATTTT | CASSLTGDTQYF
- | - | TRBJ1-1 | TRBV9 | TGTGCCAGCAGCCAGGGGACGCCGAACACTGAAGCTTTCTTT | CASSQGTPNTEAFF
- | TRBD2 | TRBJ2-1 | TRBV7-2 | TGTGCCAGCAGCCTGGGACTAGCCCCGTACAATGAGCAGTTCTTC | CASSLGLAPYNEQFF
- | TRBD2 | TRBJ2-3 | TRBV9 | TGTGCCAGCAGCGTAGGGGGTAGCGGGGGCCTCACAGATACGCAGTATTTT | CASSVGGSGGLTDTQYF
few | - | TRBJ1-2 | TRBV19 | TGTGCCAGTAGTTCCCGGACAGCTAACTATGGCTACACCTTC | CASSSRTANYGYTF
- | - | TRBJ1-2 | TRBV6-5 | TGTGCCAGCAGTTACACCTACCCAGGGAGGTATGGCTACACCTTC | CASSYTYPGRYGYTF
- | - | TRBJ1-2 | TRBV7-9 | TGTGCCAGCAGCTCAGATTTGGGCAGGGCTTATGGCTACACCTTC | CASSSDLGRAYGYTF
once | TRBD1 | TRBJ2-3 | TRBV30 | TGTGCCTGGAGTGCCTTGACAGGGAAGGCAGATACGCAGTATTTT | CAWSALTGKADTQYF
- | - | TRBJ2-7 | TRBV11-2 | TGTGCCAGCAGCTTAGATGGGGAAGACAGAACCTACGAGCAGTACTTC | CASSLDGEDRTYEQYF
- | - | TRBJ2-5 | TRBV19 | TGTGCCAGTAGCCTAATTGGGACTCCCCGTTATAGGGAGACCCAGTACTTC | CASSLIGTPRYRETQYF
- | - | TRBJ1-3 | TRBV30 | TGTGCCTGGAGTATCGGCTCTGGAAACACCATATATTTT | CAWSIGSGNTIYF
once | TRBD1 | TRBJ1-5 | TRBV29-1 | TGCAGCGTTTCCCGGGACAGGGGTTCCAATCAGCCCCAGCATTTT | CSVSRDRGSNQPQHF
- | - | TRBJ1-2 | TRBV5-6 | TGTGCCAGCAGCTTGGTAGGGAGAGGCTATGGCTACACCTTC | CASSLVGRGYGYTF
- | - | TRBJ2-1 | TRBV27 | TGTGCCAGCAGCCCCGGGCAGAACAATGAGCAGTTCTTC | CASSPGQNNEQFF
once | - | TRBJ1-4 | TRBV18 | TGTGCCAGCTCACCCATCGGCAGGGGTGAAGAAAAACTGTTTTTT | CASSPIGRGEEKLFF
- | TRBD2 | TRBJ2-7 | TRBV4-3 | TGCGCCAGCAGCCAAGATGGACTAGCGGGAGACGAGCAGTACTTC | CASSQDGLAGDEQYF
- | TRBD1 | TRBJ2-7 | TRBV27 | TGTGCCAGTGCGGGCGGGACAGGGAACTACGAGCAGTACTTC | CASAGGTGNYEQYF
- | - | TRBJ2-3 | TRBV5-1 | TGCGCCAGCAGCGGGAGGACAGCCACGCAGTATTTT | CASSGRTATQYF
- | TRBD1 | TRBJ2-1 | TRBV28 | TGTGCCAGCAGTTTAGGCGGGACAGGGAATGAGCAGTTCTTC | CASSLGGTGNEQFF
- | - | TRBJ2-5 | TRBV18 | TGTGCCAGCTCACCGATAGGACAAGAGACCCAGTACTTC | CASSPIGQETQYF
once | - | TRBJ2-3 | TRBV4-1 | TGCGCCAGCAGCCAAGCCCCAGGGAAAGGCACAGATACGCAGTATTTT | CASSQAPGKGTDTQYF
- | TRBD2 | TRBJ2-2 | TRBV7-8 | TGTGCCAGCCCTACTAGCGCCGGGACTAGGACCGGGGAGCTGTTTTTT | CASPTSAGTRTGELFF
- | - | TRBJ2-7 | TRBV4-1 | TGCGCCAGCGGGACAATCTACGAGCAGTACTTC | CASGTIYEQYF
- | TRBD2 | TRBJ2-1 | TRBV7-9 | TGTGCCAGCAGACCCGTAGCGGGGGCCTACAATGAGCAGTTCTTC | CASRPVAGAYNEQFF
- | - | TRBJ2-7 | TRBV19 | TGTGCCAGTAGTATATTCGGCGGGAACTACGAGCAGTACTTC | CASSIFGGNYEQYF
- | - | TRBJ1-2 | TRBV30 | TGTGCCTGGAGTGAGGTCTCGGACTATGGCTACACCTTC | CAWSEVSDYGYTF
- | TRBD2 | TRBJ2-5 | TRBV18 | TGTGCCAGCTCCGCAGGACCTAGCGGGAGGGTGTACCAAGAGACCCAGTACTTC | CASSAGPSGRVYQETQYF
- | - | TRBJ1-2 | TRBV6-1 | TGTGCCAGCAGTGAACGGGGGGGAAAAGGGTTAGGTCTAGCCTATGGCTACACCTTC | CASSERGGKGLGLAYGYTF
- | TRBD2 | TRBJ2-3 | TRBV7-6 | TGTGCCAGCAGCTTAGGACTAGCGCGTAGCACAGATACGCAGTATTTT | CASSLGLARSTDTQYF
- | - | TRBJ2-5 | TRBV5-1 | TGCGCCAGCAGCTTGGCGGGCGCCGAGACCCAGTACTTC | CASSLAGAETQYF
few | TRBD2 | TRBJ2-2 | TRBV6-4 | TGTGCCAGCAGTGGACTAGCGGGCACCGGGGAGCTGTTTTTT | CASSGLAGTGELFF
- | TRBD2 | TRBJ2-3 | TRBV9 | TGTGCCAGCAGCGCACTTCAACTAGCGGGAGGGCCGGGCACAGATACGCAGTATTTT | CASSALQLAGGPGTDTQYF
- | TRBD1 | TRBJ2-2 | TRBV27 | TGTGCCAGCAGTTTATTGGAAATGACAGGGTTTCTTACCGGGGAGCTGTTTTTT | CASSLLEMTGFLTGELFF
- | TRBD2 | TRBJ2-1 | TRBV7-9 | TGTGCCAGCAGCCCTCTAGCGGGAGGGCAATACAATGAGCAGTTCTTC | CASSPLAGGQYNEQFF
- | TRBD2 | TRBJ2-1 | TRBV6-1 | TGTGCCAGCAGTGTCACTAGCGGGAGTATAGATGAGCAGTTCTTC | CASSVTSGSIDEQFF
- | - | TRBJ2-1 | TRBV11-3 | TGTGCCAGCAGCTTAAGGGGAAGCAATGAGCAGTTCTTC | CASSLRGSNEQFF
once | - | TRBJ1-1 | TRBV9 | TGTGCCAGCAGCGTAGAAGTCCAGGGGACCGCTGAAGCTTTCTTT | CASSVEVQGTAEAFF
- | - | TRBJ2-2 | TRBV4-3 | TGCGCCAGCAGCCCAGGGGCCCTGAACACCGGGGAGCTGTTTTTT | CASSPGALNTGELFF
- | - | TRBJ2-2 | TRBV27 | TGTGCCAGCAGTTTAGCCGGGGAGCTGTTTTTT | CASSLAGELFF
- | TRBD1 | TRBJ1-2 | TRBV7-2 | TGTGCCAGCAGCTTAGCGCAGGGGGCGGAGGGCTACACCTTC | CASSLAQGAEGYTF
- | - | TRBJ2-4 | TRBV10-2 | TGCGCCAGCAGCGAGACAGCTCCGCAACCCAAAAACATTCAGTACTTC | CASSETAPQPKNIQYF
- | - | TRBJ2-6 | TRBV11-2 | TGTGCCAGCAGGCGAACCTCTGGGGCCAACGTCCTGACTTTC | CASRRTSGANVLTF
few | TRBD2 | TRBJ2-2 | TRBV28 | TGTGCCGGGGAGGGGAGGACCGGGGAGCTGTTTTTT | CAGEGRTGELFF
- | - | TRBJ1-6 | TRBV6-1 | TGTGCCAGTGACCGATACTATAATTCACCCCTCCACTTT | CASDRYYNSPLHF
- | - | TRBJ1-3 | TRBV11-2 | TGTGCCAGCAGCTTAGATTGGGGGAGGACAGTCTATACCAAAGGAAACACCATATATTTT | CASSLDWGRTVYTKGNTIYF